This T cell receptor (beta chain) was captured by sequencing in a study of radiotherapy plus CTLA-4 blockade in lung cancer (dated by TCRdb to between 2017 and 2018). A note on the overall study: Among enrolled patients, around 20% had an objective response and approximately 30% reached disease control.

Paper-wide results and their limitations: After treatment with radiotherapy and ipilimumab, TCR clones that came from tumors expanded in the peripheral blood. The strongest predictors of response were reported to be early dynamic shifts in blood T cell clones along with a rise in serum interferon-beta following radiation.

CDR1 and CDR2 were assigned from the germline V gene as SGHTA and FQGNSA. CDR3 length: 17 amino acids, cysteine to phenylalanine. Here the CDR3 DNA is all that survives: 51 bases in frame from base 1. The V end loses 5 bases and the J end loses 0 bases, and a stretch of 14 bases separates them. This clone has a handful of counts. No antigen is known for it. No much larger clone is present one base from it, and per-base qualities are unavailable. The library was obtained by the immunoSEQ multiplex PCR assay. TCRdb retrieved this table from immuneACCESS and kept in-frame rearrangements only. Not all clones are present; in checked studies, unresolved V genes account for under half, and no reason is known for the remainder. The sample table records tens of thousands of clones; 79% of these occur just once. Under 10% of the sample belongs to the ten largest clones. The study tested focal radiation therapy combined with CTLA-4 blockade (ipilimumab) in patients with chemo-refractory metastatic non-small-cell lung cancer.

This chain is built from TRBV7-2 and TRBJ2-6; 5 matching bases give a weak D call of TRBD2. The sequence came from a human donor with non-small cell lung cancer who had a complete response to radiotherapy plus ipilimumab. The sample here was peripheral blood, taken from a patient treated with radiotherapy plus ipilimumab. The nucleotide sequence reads TGTGCCAGCAGCGGGCCGGGGTACGCCTCTGGGGCCAACGTCCTGACTTTC. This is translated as CASSGPGYASGANVLTF.